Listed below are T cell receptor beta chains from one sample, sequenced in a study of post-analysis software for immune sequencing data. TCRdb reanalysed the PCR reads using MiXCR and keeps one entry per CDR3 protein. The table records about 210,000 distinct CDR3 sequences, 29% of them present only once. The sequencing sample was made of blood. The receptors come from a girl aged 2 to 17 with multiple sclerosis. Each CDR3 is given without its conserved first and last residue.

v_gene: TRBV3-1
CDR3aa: ASSQGGLVSEQY

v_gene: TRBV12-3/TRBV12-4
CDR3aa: ASSLVGQGDTQY

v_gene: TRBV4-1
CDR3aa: ASSQDPGGRGTQY

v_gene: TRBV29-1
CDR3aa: SVEDPGGLAGVYEQF

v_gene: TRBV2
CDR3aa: ASSVRRGDSPLH

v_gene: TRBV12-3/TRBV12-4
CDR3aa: ASSLGAGGGNQPQH

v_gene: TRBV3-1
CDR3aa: ASSLTRQGISYT

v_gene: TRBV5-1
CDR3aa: ASSLEGGAGTEAF

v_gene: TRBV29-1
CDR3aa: SVEISGTDTQY

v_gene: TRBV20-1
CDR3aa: SARFETGYTAAF

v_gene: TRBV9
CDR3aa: TSSVGANTEAF

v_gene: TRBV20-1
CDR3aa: SASTGAHQPQH

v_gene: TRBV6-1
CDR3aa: ASSEPGRAGYGYT

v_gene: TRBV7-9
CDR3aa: ASSFGGTEQF

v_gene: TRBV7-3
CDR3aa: ASSPQRDGYGYT

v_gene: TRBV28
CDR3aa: ASSNQGLYTGELF

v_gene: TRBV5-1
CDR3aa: ASSEALASSPLH

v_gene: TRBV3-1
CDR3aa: ASSQPGHTQY

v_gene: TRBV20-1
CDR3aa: SASPGLAGGFGYEQY

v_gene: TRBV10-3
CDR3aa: AISEGTGGCETQY

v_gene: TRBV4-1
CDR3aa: ASSHPTVNYGYT

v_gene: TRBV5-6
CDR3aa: ASSPGPDRVGTGELF

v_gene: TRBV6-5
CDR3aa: ASSSIRTVLGAGYT

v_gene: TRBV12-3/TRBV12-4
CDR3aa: ASSSGGTQH

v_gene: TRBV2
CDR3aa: ASSEEASGSLNEQY

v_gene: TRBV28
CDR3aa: AGSFAGRTNEKLF

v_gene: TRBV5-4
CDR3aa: ASRSRRHSGIETQY

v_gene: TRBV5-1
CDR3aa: ASSPGQGTGYT

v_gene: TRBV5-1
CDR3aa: ASSASRAQNTEAV

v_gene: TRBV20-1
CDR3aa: SARDRGRTDTQY

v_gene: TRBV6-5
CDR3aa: AAGLTEAF

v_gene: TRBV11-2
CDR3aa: ASRAPDRGLTGANVLT

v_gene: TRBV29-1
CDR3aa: SARTGVYTEAF

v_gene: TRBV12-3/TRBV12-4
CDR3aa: ASTPDRGYGYT

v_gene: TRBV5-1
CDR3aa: ASSFPYEDGKTEAF

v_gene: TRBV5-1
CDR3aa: ASSLEAASGGHQETQY

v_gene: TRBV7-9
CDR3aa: ASTLAQGIKAF

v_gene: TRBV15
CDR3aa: ATSRSQTVLNYGYT

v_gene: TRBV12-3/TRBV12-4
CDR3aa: ASSLWALRGEKLF

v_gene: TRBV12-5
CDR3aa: ASGPLGGLLQETQY

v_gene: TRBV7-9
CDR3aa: ASSLAKTGGYNEQF

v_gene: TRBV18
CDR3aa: AGSRQGVNNEQF

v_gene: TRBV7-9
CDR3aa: ASSLVPLTGGNTEAF

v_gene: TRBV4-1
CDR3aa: ASSQGTGLYGYT

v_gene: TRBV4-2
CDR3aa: ASSEQGVGTEAF

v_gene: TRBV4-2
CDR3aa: ASSPYDASQGYT

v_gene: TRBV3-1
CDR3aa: ASSLRVNSPLH

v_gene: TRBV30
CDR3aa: AWSVGEAYEQY

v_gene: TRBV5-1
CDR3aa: ASSPTGLRGYGYT

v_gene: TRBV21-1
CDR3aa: ASSKDEASLREETQY

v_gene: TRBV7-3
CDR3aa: ASSLYHRYTYEQY

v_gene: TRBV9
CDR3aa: ASSVGTGAEQF

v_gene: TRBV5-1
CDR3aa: ASSLESGQEAF